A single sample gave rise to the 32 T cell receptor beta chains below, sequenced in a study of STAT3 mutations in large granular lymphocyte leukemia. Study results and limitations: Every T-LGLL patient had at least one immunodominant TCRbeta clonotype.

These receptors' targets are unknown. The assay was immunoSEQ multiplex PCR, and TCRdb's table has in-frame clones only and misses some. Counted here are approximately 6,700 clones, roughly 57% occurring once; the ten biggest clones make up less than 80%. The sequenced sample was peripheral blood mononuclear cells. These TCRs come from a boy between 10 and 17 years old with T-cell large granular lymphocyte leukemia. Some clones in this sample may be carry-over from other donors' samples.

The CDR3 spells CASSVGTLTYEQYF. CDR3 nucleotide sequence: TGTGCCAGCAGCGTCGGGACGCTAACCTACGAGCAGTACTTC. The V and J genes are TRBV9 and TRBJ2-7; D possibly uses TRBD1 or TRBD2 (5 bases each). V was pared by 2 bases and J by 2 bases, with 11 bases between. This CDR3 contains 14 residues. Germline V gene lookup returns CDR1 SGDLS and CDR2 YYNGEE. The entire variable domain, with the rest obtained from reference TRBV9 and TRBJ2-7, is as follows: DSGVTQTPKHLITATGQRVTLRCSPRSGDLSVYWYQQSLDQGLQFLIQYYNGEERAKGNILERFSAQQFPDLHSELNLSSLELGDSALYFCASSVGTLTYEQYFGPGTRLTVT.

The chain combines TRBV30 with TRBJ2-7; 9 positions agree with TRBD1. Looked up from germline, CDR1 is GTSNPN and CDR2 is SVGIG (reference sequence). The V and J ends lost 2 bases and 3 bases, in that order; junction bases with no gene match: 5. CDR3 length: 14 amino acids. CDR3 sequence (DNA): TGTGCCTGGAGTTCCGGGACAGGGTTCTACGAGCAGTACTTC. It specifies CAWSSGTGFYEQYF. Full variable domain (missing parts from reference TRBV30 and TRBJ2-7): SQTIHQWPATLVQPVGSPLSLECTVEGTSNPNLYWYRQAAGRGLQLLFYSVGIGQISSEVPQNLSASRPQDRQFILSSKKLLLSDSGFYLCAWSSGTGFYEQYFGPGTRLTVT.

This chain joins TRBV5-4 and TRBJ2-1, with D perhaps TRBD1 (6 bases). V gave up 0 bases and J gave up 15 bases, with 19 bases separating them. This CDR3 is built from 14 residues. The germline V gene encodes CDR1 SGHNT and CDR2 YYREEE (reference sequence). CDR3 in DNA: TGTGCCAGCAGCTTGGACAGGGCGGACATCCGACTGTTCTTC. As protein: CASSLDRADIRLFF. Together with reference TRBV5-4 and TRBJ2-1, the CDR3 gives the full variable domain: ETGVTQSPTHLIKTRGQQVTLRCSSQSGHNTVSWYQQALGQGPQFIFQYYREEENGRGNFPPRFSGLQFPNYSSELNVNALELDDSALYLCASSLDRADIRLFFGPGTRLTVL.

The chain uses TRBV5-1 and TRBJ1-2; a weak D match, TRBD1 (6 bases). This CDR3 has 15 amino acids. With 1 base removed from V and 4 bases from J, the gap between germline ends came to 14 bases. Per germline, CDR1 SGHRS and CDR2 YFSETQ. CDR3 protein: CASSLTSDSLYGYTF. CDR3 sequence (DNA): TGCGCCAGCAGCTTGACCTCGGACAGCCTCTATGGCTACACCTTC.

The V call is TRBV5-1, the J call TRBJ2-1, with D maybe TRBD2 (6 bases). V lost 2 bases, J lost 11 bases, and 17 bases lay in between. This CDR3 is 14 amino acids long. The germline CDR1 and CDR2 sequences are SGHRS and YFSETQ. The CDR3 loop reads CASSFLMEGLQQFF. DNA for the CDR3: TGCGCCAGCAGCTTCCTAATGGAGGGCCTCCAGCAGTTCTTC.

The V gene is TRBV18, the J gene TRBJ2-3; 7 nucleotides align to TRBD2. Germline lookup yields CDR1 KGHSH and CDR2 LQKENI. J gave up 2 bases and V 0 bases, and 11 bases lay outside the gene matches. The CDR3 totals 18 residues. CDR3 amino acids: CASSPPAWDYPFTDTQYF. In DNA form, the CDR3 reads TGTGCCAGCTCACCACCAGCCTGGGACTATCCTTTCACAGATACGCAGTATTTT.

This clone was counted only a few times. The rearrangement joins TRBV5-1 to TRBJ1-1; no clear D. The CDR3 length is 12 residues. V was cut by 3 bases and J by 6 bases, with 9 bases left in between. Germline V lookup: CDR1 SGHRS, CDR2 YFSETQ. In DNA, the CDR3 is TGCGCCAGCAGCTCCTATGGGTCTGAAGCTTTCTTT. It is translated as CASSSYGSEAFF.

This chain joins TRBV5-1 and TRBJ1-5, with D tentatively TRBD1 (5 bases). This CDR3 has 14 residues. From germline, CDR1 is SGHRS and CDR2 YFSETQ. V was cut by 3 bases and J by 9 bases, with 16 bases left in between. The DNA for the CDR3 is TGCGCCAGCAGCTGGGTGGGGGGGGATCGGCCCCAGCATTTT. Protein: CASSWVGGDRPQHF.

In DNA form, the CDR3 reads TGTGCCAGCAGCCTGGACAGTTCGGCACCCCTCCACTTT. Translation gives CASSLDSSAPLHF. The genes are TRBV7-3 and TRBJ1-6; TRBD1 is a possible D gene (6 bases). CDR3 size: 13 residues. Trimming removed 5 bases at V and 11 bases at J, with 13 bases between. In germline, CDR1 is SGHTA, CDR2 FQGTGA.

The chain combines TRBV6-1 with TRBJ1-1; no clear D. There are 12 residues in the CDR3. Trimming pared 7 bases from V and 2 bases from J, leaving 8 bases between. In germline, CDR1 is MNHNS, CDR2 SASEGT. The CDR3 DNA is TGTGCCAGCATTGCCTATAACACTGAAGCTTTCTTT. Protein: CASIAYNTEAFF.

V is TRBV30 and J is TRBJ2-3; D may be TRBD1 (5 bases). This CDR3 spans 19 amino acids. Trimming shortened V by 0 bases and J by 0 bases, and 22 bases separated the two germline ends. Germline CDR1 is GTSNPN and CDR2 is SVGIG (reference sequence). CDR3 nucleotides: TGTGCCTGGAGTGTACGACGACAGACAGCTTTTACTAGCACAGATACGCAGTATTTT. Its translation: CAWSVRRQTAFTSTDTQYF.

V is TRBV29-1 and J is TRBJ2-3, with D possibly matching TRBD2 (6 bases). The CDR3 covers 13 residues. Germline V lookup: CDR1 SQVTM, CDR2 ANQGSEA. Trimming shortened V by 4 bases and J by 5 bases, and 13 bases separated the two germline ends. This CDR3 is CSVAEGRVDTQYF. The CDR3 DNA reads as TGCAGCGTTGCGGAGGGCCGAGTAGATACGCAGTATTTT.

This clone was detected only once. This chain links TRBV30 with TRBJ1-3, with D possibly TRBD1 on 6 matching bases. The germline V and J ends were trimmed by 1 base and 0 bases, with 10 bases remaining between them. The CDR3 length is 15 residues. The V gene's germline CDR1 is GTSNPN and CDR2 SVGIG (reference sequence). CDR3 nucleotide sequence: TGTGCCTGGAGTGCGGGACACAGCTCTGGAAACACCATATATTTT. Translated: CAWSAGHSSGNTIYF.

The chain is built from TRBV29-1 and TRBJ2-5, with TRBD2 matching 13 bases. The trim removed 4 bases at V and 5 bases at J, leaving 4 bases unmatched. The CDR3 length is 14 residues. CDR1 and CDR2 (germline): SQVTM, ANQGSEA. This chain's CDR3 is CSVGLAGGQETQYF. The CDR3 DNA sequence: TGCAGCGTTGGACTAGCGGGGGGTCAGGAGACCCAGTACTTC.

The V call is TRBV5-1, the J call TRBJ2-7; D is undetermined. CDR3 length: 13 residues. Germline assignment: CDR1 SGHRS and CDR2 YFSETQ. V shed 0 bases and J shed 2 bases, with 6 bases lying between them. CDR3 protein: CASSLAVPYEQYF. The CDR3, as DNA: TGCGCCAGCAGCTTGGCCGTCCCCTACGAGCAGTACTTC.

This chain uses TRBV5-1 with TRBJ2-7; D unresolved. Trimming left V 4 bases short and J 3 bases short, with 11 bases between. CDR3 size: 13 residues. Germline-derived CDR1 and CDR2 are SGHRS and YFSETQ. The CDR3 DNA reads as TGCGCCAGCAGCCACGGTGTGGGCTACGAGCAGTACTTC. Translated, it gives CASSHGVGYEQYF.

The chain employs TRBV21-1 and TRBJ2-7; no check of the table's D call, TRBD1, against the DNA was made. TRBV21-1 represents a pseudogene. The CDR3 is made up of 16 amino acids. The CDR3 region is CASSKVPGVRAYEQYF. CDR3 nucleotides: TGTGCCAGCAGCAAAGTCCCGGGCGTCAGGGCCTACGAGCAGTACTTC.

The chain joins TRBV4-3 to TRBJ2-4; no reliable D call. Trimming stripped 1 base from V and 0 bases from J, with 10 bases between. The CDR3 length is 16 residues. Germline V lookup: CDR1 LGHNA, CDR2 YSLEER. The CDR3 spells CASSQGTKLAKNIQYF. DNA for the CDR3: TGCGCCAGCAGCCAAGGGACGAAACTAGCCAAAAACATTCAGTACTTC.

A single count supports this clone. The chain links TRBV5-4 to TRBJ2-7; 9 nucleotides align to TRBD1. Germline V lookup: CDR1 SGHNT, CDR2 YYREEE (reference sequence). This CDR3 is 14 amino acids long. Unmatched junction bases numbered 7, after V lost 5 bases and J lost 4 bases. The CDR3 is CASSWDRDVYEQYF. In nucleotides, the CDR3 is TGTGCCAGCAGTTGGGACAGGGATGTGTACGAGCAGTACTTC.

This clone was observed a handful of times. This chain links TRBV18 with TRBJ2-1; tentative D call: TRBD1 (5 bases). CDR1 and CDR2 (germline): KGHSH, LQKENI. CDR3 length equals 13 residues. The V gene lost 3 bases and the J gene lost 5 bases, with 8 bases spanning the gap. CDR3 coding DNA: TGTGCCAGCTCACCTGACAGCCACAATGAGCAGTTCTTC. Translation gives CASSPDSHNEQFF.

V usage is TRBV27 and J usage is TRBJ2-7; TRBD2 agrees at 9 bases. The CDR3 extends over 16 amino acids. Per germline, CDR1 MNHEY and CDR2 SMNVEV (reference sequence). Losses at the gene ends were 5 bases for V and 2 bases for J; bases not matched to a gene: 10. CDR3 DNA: TGTGCCAGCAGTCCCTTGTGGGGCGGGGGGGCCTACGAGCAGTACTTC. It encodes CASSPLWGGGAYEQYF.

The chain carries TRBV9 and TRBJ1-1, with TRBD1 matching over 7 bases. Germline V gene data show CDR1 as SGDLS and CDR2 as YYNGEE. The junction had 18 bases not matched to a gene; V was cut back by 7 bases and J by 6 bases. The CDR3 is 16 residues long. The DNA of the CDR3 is TGTGCCAGCCGAGGGGGCTCAGGATGGTGGCGGGCTGAAGCTTTCTTT. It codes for CASRGGSGWWRAEAFF.

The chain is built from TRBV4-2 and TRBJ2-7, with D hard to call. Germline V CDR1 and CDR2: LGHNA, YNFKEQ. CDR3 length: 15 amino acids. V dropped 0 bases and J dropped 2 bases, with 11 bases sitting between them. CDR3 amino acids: CASSQDPSQAYEQYF. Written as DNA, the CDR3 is TGTGCCAGCAGCCAAGATCCCAGTCAGGCCTACGAGCAGTACTTC.

The CDR3 is CASSLTSGSYEQYF. The CDR3, as DNA: TGCGCCAGCAGCTTGACTAGCGGCTCCTACGAGCAGTACTTC. The chain has TRBV5-1 and TRBJ2-7; 8 bases line up with TRBD2. Per the germline V gene, CDR1 is SGHRS and CDR2 is YFSETQ. The V gene end was trimmed by 1 base and the J gene end by 0 bases; junction bases not matched to a gene: 0. This CDR3 is 14 amino acids long. The whole variable domain, filled in from reference TRBV5-1 and TRBJ2-7, reads KAGVTQTPRYLIKTRGQQVTLSCSPISGHRSVSWYQQTPGQGLQFLFEYFSETQRNKGNFPGRFSGRQFSNSRSEMNVSTLELGDSALYLCASSLTSGSYEQYFGPGTRLTVT.

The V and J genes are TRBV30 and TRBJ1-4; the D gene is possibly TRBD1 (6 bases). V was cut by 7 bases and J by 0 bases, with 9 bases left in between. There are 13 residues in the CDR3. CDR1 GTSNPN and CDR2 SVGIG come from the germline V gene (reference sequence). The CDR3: CALYRATNEKLFF. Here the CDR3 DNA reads TGTGCCTTATACAGGGCAACTAATGAAAAACTGTTTTTT. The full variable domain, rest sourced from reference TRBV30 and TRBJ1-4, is SQTIHQWPATLVQPVGSPLSLECTVEGTSNPNLYWYRQAAGRGLQLLFYSVGIGQISSEVPQNLSASRPQDRQFILSSKKLLLSDSGFYLCALYRATNEKLFFGSGTQLSVL.

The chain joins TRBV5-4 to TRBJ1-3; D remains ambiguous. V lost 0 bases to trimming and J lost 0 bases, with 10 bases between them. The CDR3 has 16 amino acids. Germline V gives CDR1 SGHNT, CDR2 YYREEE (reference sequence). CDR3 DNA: TGTGCCAGCAGCTTGGCGGGGTCCCACTCTGGAAACACCATATATTTT. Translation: CASSLAGSHSGNTIYF.

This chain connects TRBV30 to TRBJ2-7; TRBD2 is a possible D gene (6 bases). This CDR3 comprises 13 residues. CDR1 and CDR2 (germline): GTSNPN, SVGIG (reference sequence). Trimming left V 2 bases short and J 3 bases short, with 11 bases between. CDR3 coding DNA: TGTGCCTGGAGTCCCGGGAGCTACTACGAGCAGTACTTC. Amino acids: CAWSPGSYYEQYF.

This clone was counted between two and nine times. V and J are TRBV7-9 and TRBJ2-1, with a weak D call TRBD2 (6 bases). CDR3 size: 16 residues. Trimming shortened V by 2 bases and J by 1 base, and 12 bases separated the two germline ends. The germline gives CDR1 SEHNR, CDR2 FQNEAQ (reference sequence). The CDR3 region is CASSLSLALSYNEQFF. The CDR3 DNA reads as TGTGCCAGCAGCTTAAGTCTAGCGTTGTCCTACAATGAGCAGTTCTTC.

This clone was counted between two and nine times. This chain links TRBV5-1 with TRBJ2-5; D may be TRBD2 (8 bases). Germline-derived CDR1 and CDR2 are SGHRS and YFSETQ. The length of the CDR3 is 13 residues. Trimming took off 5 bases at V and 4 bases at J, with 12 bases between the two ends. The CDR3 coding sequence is TGCGCCAGCAGACGGGAGGGGGCAGAGACCCAGTACTTC. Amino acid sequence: CASRREGAETQYF.

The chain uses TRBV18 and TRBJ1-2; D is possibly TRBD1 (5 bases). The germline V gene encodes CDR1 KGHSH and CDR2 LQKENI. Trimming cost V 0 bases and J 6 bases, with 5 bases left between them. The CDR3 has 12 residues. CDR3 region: CASSPPGDGYTF. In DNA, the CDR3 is TGTGCCAGCTCACCACCAGGGGATGGCTACACCTTC.

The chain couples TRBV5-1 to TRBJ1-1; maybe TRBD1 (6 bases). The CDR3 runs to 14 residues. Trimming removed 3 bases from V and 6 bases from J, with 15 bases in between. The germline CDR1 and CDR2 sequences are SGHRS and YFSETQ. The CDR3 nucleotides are TGCGCCAGCAGCTCGGAGGGGGGGAAGCCTGAAGCTTTCTTT. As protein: CASSSEGGKPEAFF.

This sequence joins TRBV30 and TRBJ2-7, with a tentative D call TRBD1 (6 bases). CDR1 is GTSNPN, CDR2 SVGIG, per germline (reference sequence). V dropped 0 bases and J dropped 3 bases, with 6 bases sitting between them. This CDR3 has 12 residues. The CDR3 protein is CAWSVGGYEQYF. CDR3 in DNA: TGTGCCTGGAGTGTAGGGGGCTACGAGCAGTACTTC. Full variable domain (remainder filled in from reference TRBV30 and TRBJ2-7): SQTIHQWPATLVQPVGSPLSLECTVEGTSNPNLYWYRQAAGRGLQLLFYSVGIGQISSEVPQNLSASRPQDRQFILSSKKLLLSDSGFYLCAWSVGGYEQYFGPGTRLTVT.